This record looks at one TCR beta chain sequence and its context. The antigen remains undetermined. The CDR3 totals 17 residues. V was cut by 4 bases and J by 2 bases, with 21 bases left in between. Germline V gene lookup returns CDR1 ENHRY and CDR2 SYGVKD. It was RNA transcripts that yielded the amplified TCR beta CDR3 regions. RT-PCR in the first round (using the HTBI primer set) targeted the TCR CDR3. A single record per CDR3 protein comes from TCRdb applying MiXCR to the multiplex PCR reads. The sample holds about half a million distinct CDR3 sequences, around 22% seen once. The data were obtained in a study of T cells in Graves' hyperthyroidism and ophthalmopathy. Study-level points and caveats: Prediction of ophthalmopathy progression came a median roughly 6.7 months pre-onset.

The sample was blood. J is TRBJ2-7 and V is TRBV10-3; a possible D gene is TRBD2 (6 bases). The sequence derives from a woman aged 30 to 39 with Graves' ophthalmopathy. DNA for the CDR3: TGTGCCATCAGTGCAAGCTCGGGACTCCAGGCGACCTACGAGCAGTACTTC. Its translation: CAISASSGLQATYEQYF.